What follows are 28 T cell receptor beta chains derived from one specimen sequenced in a study of cytotoxic CD8 clonotypes in ibrutinib-treated CLL. Clones were read by immunoSEQ multiplex PCR, and TCRdb kept only the in-frame ones, dropping some. Of 250,000 or so clones in the sample, 60% to 75% were seen once. The material was PBMCs, obtained after 24 months of ibrutinib treatment. The receptors derive from a human donor with chronic lymphocytic leukemia.

The genes are TRBV5-8 and TRBJ1-2, with D hard to call. Trimming took off 5 bases at V and 4 bases at J, with 12 bases between the two ends. The germline V gene has CDR1 SGHTS and CDR2 YDEGEE. The CDR3 has 13 amino acids. The CDR3 sequence is CASRLVPIYGYTF. CDR3 bases: TGTGCCAGCAGACTCGTTCCGATCTATGGCTACACCTTC.

The genes are TRBV28 and TRBJ1-3, with D unresolved. Germline V CDR1 and CDR2: MDHEN, SYDVKM. The CDR3 spans 14 residues. V was pared by 2 bases and J by 2 bases, with 7 bases between. The CDR3, as DNA: TGTGCCAGCAGTTTAACGGAGACTGGAAACACCATATATTTT. Translating gives CASSLTETGNTIYF.

This clone showed up just a few times. The chain is built from TRBV7-6 and TRBJ2-7; unclear D gene. V was shortened by 2 bases and J by 0 bases, with 8 bases between the two germline ends. The germline V gene has CDR1 SGHVS and CDR2 FNYEAQ. The length of the CDR3 is 14 residues. CDR3 protein: CASSLKVASYEQYF. CDR3 coding DNA: TGTGCCAGCAGCTTAAAGGTGGCCTCCTACGAGCAGTACTTC.

The chain links TRBV6-6 to TRBJ2-5; D unclear. CDR3 length equals 13 residues. Per the germline V gene, CDR1 is MNHNY and CDR2 is SVGAGI (reference sequence). Trimming pared 2 bases from V and 3 bases from J, leaving 7 bases between. The CDR3 DNA reads as TGTGCCAGCAGTTACCCCGCTGAAGAGACCCAGTACTTC. It encodes CASSYPAEETQYF.

This clone occurred a few times. The chain combines TRBV7-3 with TRBJ2-5, with D possibly TRBD1 on 5 matching bases. Per germline, CDR1 SGHTA and CDR2 FQGTGA. The CDR3 covers 15 residues. Trimming removed 6 bases from V and 3 bases from J, with 17 bases in between. CDR3 DNA sequence: TGTGCCAGCAGTGCCGGTCAGGGAAGAGAAGAGACCCAGTACTTC. Translating it yields CASSAGQGREETQYF.

CDR3 DNA sequence: TGTGCCACCAGCAGAGATCTGTCAAAGGGGAAGCGCGAGCAGTACTTC. Translated: CATSRDLSKGKREQYF. V usage is TRBV15 and J usage is TRBJ2-7, with D possibly being TRBD1 (5 bases). V lost 0 bases to trimming and J lost 6 bases, with 18 bases between them. CDR3 size: 16 residues. The germline CDR1 and CDR2 sequences are LNHNV and YYDKDF (reference sequence). The full variable domain, its missing parts supplied by reference TRBV15 and TRBJ2-7, is DAMVIQNPRYQVTQFGKPVTLSCSQTLNHNVMYWYQQKSSQAPKLLFHYYDKDFNNEADTPDNFQSRRPNTSFCFLDIRSPGLGDTAMYLCATSRDLSKGKREQYFGPGTRLTVT.

On this clone: Other DNA sequences from this sample encode an identical CDR3 as well. The chain recombines TRBV11-3 with TRBJ2-7, with 8 bases lining up with TRBD1. The V and J ends lost 5 bases and 1 base, in that order; junction bases with no gene match: 7. Germline lookup yields CDR1 SGHNT and CDR2 YENEEA. This CDR3 is built from 15 residues. The DNA for the CDR3 is TGTGCCAGCAGCCAGGGGCAGGGGGCGTCCTACGAGCAGTACTTC. Translating gives CASSQGQGASYEQYF.

The chain carries TRBV5-1 and TRBJ2-1; D gene uncertain. This CDR3 has 13 residues. Germline V CDR1 and CDR2: SGHRS, YFSETQ. V lost 5 bases and J lost 4, with 10 bases in between. This CDR3 is CASREFSYNEQFF. The CDR3, as DNA: TGCGCCAGCAGGGAGTTCTCATACAATGAGCAGTTCTTC. Looking up the rest from reference TRBV5-1 and TRBJ2-1 gives the full variable domain: KAGVTQTPRYLIKTRGQQVTLSCSPISGHRSVSWYQQTPGQGLQFLFEYFSETQRNKGNFPGRFSGRQFSNSRSEMNVSTLELGDSALYLCASREFSYNEQFFGPGTRLTVL.

This clone was found a few times. The chain combines TRBV4-2 with TRBJ1-2; D is possibly TRBD1 (5 bases). This CDR3 is 16 amino acids long. Between the trimmed V and J ends, which lost 2 bases and 4 bases, there was a span of 17 bases. Germline V lookup: CDR1 LGHNA, CDR2 YNFKEQ. The CDR3 here is CASSQLLSRDGYGYTF. The CDR3 DNA reads TGTGCCAGCAGCCAACTCCTTAGCCGGGACGGCTATGGCTACACCTTC.

The chain has TRBV20-1 and TRBJ2-7; D call uncertain. This CDR3 region has 11 residues. V lost 2 bases to trimming and J lost 5 bases, with 7 bases between them. Germline values: CDR1 DFQATT, CDR2 SNEGSKA (reference sequence). CDR3 bases: TGCAGTGCTAGATATCGGGACGAGCAGTACTTC. It specifies CSARYRDEQYF.

This clone was seen a single time. The rearrangement uses TRBV19 and TRBJ1-5, with 7 bases matching TRBD1. Germline V gives CDR1 LNHDA, CDR2 SQIVND (reference sequence). V trimming: 7 bases; J trimming: 4 bases; junction bases outside the gene matches: 4. The CDR3 spans 13 residues. This chain's CDR3 is CASNPQGNQPQHF. CDR3 nucleotides: TGTGCCAGTAATCCACAGGGGAATCAGCCCCAGCATTTT.

The V call is TRBV5-1, the J call TRBJ2-3, with D maybe TRBD2 (5 bases). CDR1 is SGHRS, CDR2 YFSETQ, per germline. The CDR3 sequence is 15 residues long. The V and J ends lost 6 bases and 2 bases respectively, with 16 bases between them. The CDR3 DNA reads as TGCGCCAGCACGCGGGTGGGAGAACCCACAGATACGCAGTATTTT. Protein: CASTRVGEPTDTQYF.

This clone turned up a few times. The chain uses TRBV28 and TRBJ2-2; either TRBD1 or TRBD2 may fit D (5 bases each). This CDR3 region has 14 residues. Trimming shortened V by 6 bases and J by 4 bases, and 12 bases separated the two germline ends. Germline CDR1 and CDR2: MDHEN and SYDVKM. CDR3 in amino acids: CASRLPGTTGELFF. The CDR3 coding sequence is TGTGCCAGCAGGTTGCCAGGGACCACCGGGGAGCTGTTTTTT.

V usage is TRBV7-9 and J usage is TRBJ1-1; D possibly corresponds to TRBD1 (6 bases). Trimming left V 4 bases short and J 4 bases short, with 16 bases between. Germline V CDR1 and CDR2: SEHNR, FQNEAQ (reference sequence). The CDR3 covers 15 residues. CDR3 protein: CASSSIQGLGTEAFF. CDR3 DNA sequence: TGTGCCAGCAGCTCAATACAGGGTTTGGGCACTGAAGCTTTCTTT.

The count of this clone is one. The gene calls are TRBV4-1 and TRBJ2-7, with D perhaps TRBD1 or TRBD2 (5 bases each). V was trimmed by 1 base and J by 5 bases, leaving 18 bases between them. CDR1 MGHRA and CDR2 YSYEKL come from the germline V gene. This CDR3 is built from 16 residues. CDR3 protein: CASSQGLAEGDHEQYF. The DNA for the CDR3 is TGCGCCAGCAGCCAAGGTCTGGCGGAAGGGGACCACGAGCAGTACTTC.

This chain links TRBV4-2 with TRBJ1-1; D call uncertain. Trimming pared 4 bases from V and 6 bases from J, leaving 12 bases between. Germline values: CDR1 LGHNA, CDR2 YNFKEQ. The CDR3 covers 13 residues. The CDR3 sequence: CASSLWTASEAFF. The CDR3 DNA reads TGTGCCAGCAGCCTTTGGACGGCCTCTGAAGCTTTCTTT.

CDR3 residues: CASSRTSGTRYNEQFF. The DNA for the CDR3 is TGTGCCAGCAGCCGGACTAGCGGGACTCGCTACAATGAGCAGTTCTTC. This chain joins TRBV5-8 and TRBJ2-1; TRBD2 matches 12 bases. V shed 4 bases, J shed 3 bases, and the junction held 5 bases outside the gene matches. There are 16 residues in the CDR3. In germline, CDR1 is SGHTS, CDR2 YDEGEE.

This clone was counted between two and nine times. The V and J genes are TRBV4-1 and TRBJ1-5; D possibly corresponds to TRBD1 (6 bases). The ends were cut back, 2 bases at V and 4 bases at J, with 12 bases in the middle. Germline V gene lookup returns CDR1 MGHRA and CDR2 YSYEKL. This CDR3 has 15 amino acids. In DNA, the CDR3 is TGCGCCAGCAGCCAACTCGACAGGTCGAATCAGCCCCAGCATTTT. This codes for CASSQLDRSNQPQHF.

The rearrangement uses TRBV21-1 and TRBJ2-1; the D call TRBD2 from the table was never checked on the DNA. TRBV21-1 is a pseudogene locus. The CDR3 totals 18 residues. The CDR3 region is CASSKNLRERVGGDEQFF. Written as DNA, the CDR3 is TGTGCCAGCAGCAAAAACCTTCGGGAGAGGGTGGGAGGGGATGAGCAGTTCTTC.

The chain recombines TRBV4-2 with TRBJ1-1, with TRBD1 identical over 9 bases. V dropped 2 bases and J dropped 4; count of bases not matched to a gene: 5. CDR3 length: 15 amino acids. Germline V gene sequence: CDR1 LGHNA, CDR2 YNFKEQ. This CDR3 is CASSQPGTGITEAFF. DNA of the CDR3: TGTGCCAGCAGCCAACCCGGGACAGGGATCACTGAAGCTTTCTTT.

The chain joins TRBV30 to TRBJ2-1; no clear D. V was pared by 3 bases and J by 0 bases, with 12 bases between. CDR1 and CDR2 (germline): GTSNPN, SVGIG (reference sequence). The CDR3 is 15 amino acids. CDR3 nucleotide sequence: TGTGCCTGGAGATCCTCTACGAGCTCCTACAATGAGCAGTTCTTC. It translates to CAWRSSTSSYNEQFF.

V is TRBV6-5 and J is TRBJ1-5; no definite D call. CDR1 MNHEY and CDR2 SVGAGI come from the germline V gene. The CDR3 has 13 amino acids. The V end was cut by 6 bases, the J end by 9 bases, with 15 bases between. CDR3: CASSPGPSLPQHF. The CDR3 region has the DNA TGTGCCAGCAGCCCCGGGCCAAGTCTGCCCCAGCATTTT.

The genes are TRBV28 and TRBJ2-6; D call uncertain. From germline, CDR1 is MDHEN and CDR2 SYDVKM. This CDR3 is built from 12 residues. Trimming removed 4 bases at V and 4 bases at J, with 2 bases between. The CDR3 region is CASSWGANVLTF. The CDR3 nucleotides are TGTGCCAGCAGTTGGGGGGCCAACGTCCTGACTTTC.

The CDR3 reads CASIQGGGSSYEQYF. Here the CDR3 DNA reads TGTGCCAGCATCCAGGGGGGCGGGAGCTCCTACGAGCAGTACTTC. The chain is built from TRBV28 and TRBJ2-7, with D perhaps being TRBD1 or TRBD2 (7 bases each). The V end was cut by 7 bases, the J end by 0 bases, with 16 bases between. Germline CDR1 MDHEN, CDR2 SYDVKM. The CDR3 spans 15 residues.

The V and J genes are TRBV9 and TRBJ2-3; TRBD1 aligns across 12 bases. Germline loops: CDR1 SGDLS, CDR2 YYNGEE. Unmatched junction bases numbered 11, after V lost 4 bases and J lost 8 bases. The CDR3 runs 16 residues. CDR3 region: CASSPNSGQGAPTQYF. Written as DNA, the CDR3 is TGTGCCAGCAGCCCGAACTCGGGACAGGGGGCTCCTACGCAGTATTTT.

This clone was seen a single time. This chain joins TRBV29-1 and TRBJ2-7; tentatively, D is TRBD1 (5 bases). Per germline, CDR1 SQVTM and CDR2 ANQGSEA. The CDR3 sequence is 11 residues long. Trimming removed 1 base from V and 6 bases from J, with 7 bases in between. DNA of the CDR3: TGCAGCGTTGAAGCAGGGTTCGAGCAGTACTTC. It yields the protein CSVEAGFEQYF.

The chain recombines TRBV4-1 with TRBJ1-2; D possibly corresponds to TRBD1 (5 bases). The length of the CDR3 is 15 residues. With 0 bases removed from V and 8 bases from J, the gap between germline ends came to 16 bases. The germline V gene has CDR1 MGHRA and CDR2 YSYEKL. This CDR3 reads CASSQDRSGSEGYTF. The CDR3 nucleotides are TGCGCCAGCAGCCAAGATAGGTCAGGGTCGGAGGGCTACACCTTC.

The rearrangement joins TRBV6-1 to TRBJ2-7; D is ambiguous. Trimming pared 7 bases from V and 0 bases from J, leaving 7 bases between. The germline CDR1 and CDR2 sequences are MNHNS and SASEGT. The CDR3 runs 12 residues. CDR3 region: CASIRNSYEQYF. The CDR3 nucleotides read TGTGCCAGCATTCGGAACTCCTACGAGCAGTACTTC.